This passage covers 9 T cell receptor beta chains from one sample sequenced in a study of CXCR4 blockade with PD-1 therapy in pancreatic cancer. Libraries were prepared by immunoSEQ multiplex PCR; TCRdb keeps only in-frame clonotypes and omits some of them. This table holds approximately 5,200 clones, 45% to 60% found once. The sample comprised tumor tissue. The receptors derive from a human donor with pancreatic ductal adenocarcinoma.

The J gene is TRBJ1-2, the V gene TRBV28; D gene uncertain. Per germline, CDR1 MDHEN and CDR2 SYDVKM. V was clipped by 3 bases and J by 4 bases, with 6 bases between them. The CDR3 extends over 12 amino acids. The CDR3: CASSLVPYGYTF. CDR3 DNA: TGTGCCAGCAGTTTGGTCCCCTATGGCTACACCTTC.

J is TRBJ1-3 and V is TRBV5-1; a weak D match, TRBD1 (6 bases). CDR1 is SGHRS and CDR2 is YFSETQ in the germline V gene. Trimming removed 4 bases at V and 0 bases at J, with 11 bases between. This CDR3 comprises 15 residues. The CDR3 loop reads CASSPTGNSGNTIYF. The CDR3 DNA sequence: TGCGCCAGCAGCCCGACAGGTAACTCTGGAAACACCATATATTTT.

This chain connects TRBV28 to TRBJ2-7; D may be TRBD1 or TRBD2 (5 bases each). Trimming pared 5 bases from V and 3 bases from J, leaving 14 bases between. The germline V gene has CDR1 MDHEN and CDR2 SYDVKM. The CDR3 covers 14 residues. The CDR3 reads CASSLRGTFYEQYF. The DNA for the CDR3 is TGTGCCAGCAGTCTACGGGGCACCTTCTACGAGCAGTACTTC.

The J gene is TRBJ1-1, the V gene TRBV18; D unresolved. The CDR3 loop spans 15 amino acids. V was pared by 3 bases and J by 0 bases, with 11 bases between. Germline CDR1 and CDR2: KGHSH and LQKENI. CDR3 nucleotides: TGTGCCAGCTCACCTACGACACGCCTGAACACTGAAGCTTTCTTT. It yields the protein CASSPTTRLNTEAFF.

The genes are TRBV11-3 and TRBJ1-4, with D possibly being TRBD1 (6 bases). The V end was cut by 5 bases, the J end by 5 bases, with 12 bases between. The CDR3 length is 14 residues. CDR1 SGHNT and CDR2 YENEEA come from the germline V gene. The CDR3 here is CASSEGHRNEKLFF. CDR3 DNA: TGTGCCAGCAGCGAGGGACATCGAAATGAAAAACTGTTTTTT.

The CDR3 region has the DNA TGTGCCAGCAGCTTTTATGGGGGGGCGGTGGGGACTAGCGGGAACTACAATGAGCAGTTCTTC. This gives the protein CASSFYGGAVGTSGNYNEQFF. The rearrangement uses TRBV12-1 and TRBJ2-1; the table's D call of TRBD2 was not tested on the DNA. TRBV12-1 is deemed a pseudogene. This CDR3 comprises 21 residues.

About this clone: A read error may account for a junction end that differs from germline. Here the CDR3 reads CAWSHIAETQYF. CDR3 DNA sequence: TGTGCCTGGAGCCACATCGCAGAGACCCAATACTTC. The gene calls are TRBV30 and TRBJ2-5, with D hard to call. This CDR3 has 12 amino acids. The germline CDR1 and CDR2 sequences are GTSNPN and SVGIG (reference sequence).

The table lists this clone with a count of one. The genes are TRBV28 and TRBJ1-3, with D hard to call. The length of the CDR3 is 13 residues. V lost 8 bases, J lost 9 bases, and 17 bases lay in between. Germline V gene data show CDR1 as MDHEN and CDR2 as SYDVKM. The CDR3 DNA sequence: TGTGCCAGCCAGGTAGGAGCGCCTGGCACCATATATTTT. It encodes CASQVGAPGTIYF.

The rearrangement links TRBV30 to TRBJ1-1; possible D gene TRBD1, 6 bases. CDR1 and CDR2 (germline): GTSNPN, SVGIG (reference sequence). The germline V and J ends were trimmed by 5 bases and 0 bases, with 13 bases remaining between them. This CDR3 is 14 amino acids long. The CDR3 DNA is TGTGCCTGGCATAGACAGGACATGAACACTGAAGCTTTCTTT. This encodes CAWHRQDMNTEAFF.